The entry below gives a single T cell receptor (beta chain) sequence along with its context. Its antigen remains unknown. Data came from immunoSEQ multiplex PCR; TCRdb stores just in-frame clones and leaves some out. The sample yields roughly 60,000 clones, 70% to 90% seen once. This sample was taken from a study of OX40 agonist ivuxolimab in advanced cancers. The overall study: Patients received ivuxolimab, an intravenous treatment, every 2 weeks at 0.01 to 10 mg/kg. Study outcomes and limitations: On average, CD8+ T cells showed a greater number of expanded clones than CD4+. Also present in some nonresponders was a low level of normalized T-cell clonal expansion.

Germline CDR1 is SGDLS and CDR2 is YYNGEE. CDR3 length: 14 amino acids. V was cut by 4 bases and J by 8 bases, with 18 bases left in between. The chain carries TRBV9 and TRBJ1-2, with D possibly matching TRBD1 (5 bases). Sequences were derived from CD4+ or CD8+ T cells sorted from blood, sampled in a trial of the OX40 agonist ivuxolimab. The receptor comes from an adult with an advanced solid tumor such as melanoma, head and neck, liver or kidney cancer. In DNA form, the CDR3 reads TGTGCCAGCAGCCCCCCCCAGGGTCGAATAGGCTACACCTTC. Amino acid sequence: CASSPPQGRIGYTF.